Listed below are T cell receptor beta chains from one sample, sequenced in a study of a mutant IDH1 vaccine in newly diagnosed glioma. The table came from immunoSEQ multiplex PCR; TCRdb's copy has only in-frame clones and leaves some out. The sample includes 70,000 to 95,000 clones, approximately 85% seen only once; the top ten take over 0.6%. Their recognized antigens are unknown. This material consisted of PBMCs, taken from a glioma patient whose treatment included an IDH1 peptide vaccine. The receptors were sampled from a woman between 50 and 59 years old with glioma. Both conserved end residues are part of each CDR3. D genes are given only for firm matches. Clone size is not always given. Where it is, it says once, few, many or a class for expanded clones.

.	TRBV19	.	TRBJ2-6	TGTGCCAGTAGTATAGGGACTGGGTCCTCTGGGGCCAACGTCCTGACTTTC	CASSIGTGSSGANVLTF
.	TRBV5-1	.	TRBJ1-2	TGCGCCAGCAGCTTGGCCGGGAACAGAAACTATGGCTACACCTTC	CASSLAGNRNYGYTF
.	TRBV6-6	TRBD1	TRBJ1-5	TGTGCCAGCAGAACTATAGGGGGCGAACCGCCCCAGCATTTT	CASRTIGGEPPQHF
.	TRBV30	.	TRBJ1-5	TGTGCCTGGAGTACCGGAGGTAGGCAGCCCCAGCATTTT	CAWSTGGRQPQHF
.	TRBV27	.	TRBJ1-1	TGTGCCAGCAGTGCCAGGGCCGTTCGTGACTCTGAAGCTTTCTTT	CASSARAVRDSEAFF
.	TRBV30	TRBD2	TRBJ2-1	TGTGCCTGGAGTGGGCTAGCGGGGAGGAGTAGTGAGCAGTTCTTC	CAWSGLAGRSSEQFF
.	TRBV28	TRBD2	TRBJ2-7	TGTGCCAGCAGTACCCCCCAACTAGCGGGAGGTCCCTACGAGCAGTACTTC	CASSTPQLAGGPYEQYF
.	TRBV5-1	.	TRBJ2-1	TGCGCCAGCAGCTTGTCCGGCGGGCTGGGGAATGGTGAGCAGTTCTTC	CASSLSGGLGNGEQFF
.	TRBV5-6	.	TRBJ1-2	TGTGCCAGCAGCAGCGGACCAAGCTATGGCTACACCTTC	CASSSGPSYGYTF
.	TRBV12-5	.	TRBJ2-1	TGTGCTAGTGGTTGGGTAGCGGAAAATAATGAGCAGTTCTTC	CASGWVAENNEQFF
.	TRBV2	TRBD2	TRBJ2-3	TGTGCCAGCGGGGTAGCGGGGTGGGGCACAGATACGCAGTATTTT	CASGVAGWGTDTQYF
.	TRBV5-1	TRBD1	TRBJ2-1	TGCGCCAGCGACCCGGGACAGGGGGCTGTGGAGCAGTTCTTC	CASDPGQGAVEQFF
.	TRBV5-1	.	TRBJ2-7	TGCGCCAGCAGCTGGGGGGCTAGCGCCTACGAGCAGTACTTC	CASSWGASAYEQYF
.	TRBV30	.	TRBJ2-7	TGTGCCTGGAATCCGACAGCCTACGAGCAGTACTTC	CAWNPTAYEQYF
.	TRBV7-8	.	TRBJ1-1	TGTGCCAGCAGCTTAGTTCCGGGGGCGGGGAACACTGAAGCTTTCTTT	CASSLVPGAGNTEAFF
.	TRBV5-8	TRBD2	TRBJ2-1	TGTGCCAGCAGCTTTGGGACTAGCGGGTACAATGAGCAGTTCTTC	CASSFGTSGYNEQFF
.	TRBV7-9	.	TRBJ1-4	TGTGCCAGCAGCTCCAGGGAGGCCGCAACTAATGAAAAACTGTTTTTT	CASSSREAATNEKLFF
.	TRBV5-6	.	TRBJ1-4	TGTGCCAGCAGCTCAAAAGGCGGGACACTTGAAAAACTGTTTTTT	CASSSKGGTLEKLFF
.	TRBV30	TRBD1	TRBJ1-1	TGTGCCTGGACCCCCGGAGACAGGGTGGGGACTGAAGCTTTCTTT	CAWTPGDRVGTEAFF
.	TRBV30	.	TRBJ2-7	TGTGCCTGGAGACGAGGACGGTACGAGCAGTACTTC	CAWRRGRYEQYF
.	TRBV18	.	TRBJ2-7	TGTGCCAGCTCAATTGACAGGCTCTCCTACGAGCAGTACTTC	CASSIDRLSYEQYF
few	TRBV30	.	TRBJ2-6	TGTGCCTGGAGCGCCTCCCACGTCCTGACTTTC	CAWSASHVLTF
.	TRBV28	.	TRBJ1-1	TGTGCCAGCAGTCCCCCCGGGAGGAAGAGGGGTTTCTTT	CASSPPGRKRGFF
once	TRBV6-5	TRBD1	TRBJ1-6	TGTGCCAGCAGTTACAGACAGGGGAATTCACCCCTCCACTTT	CASSYRQGNSPLHF
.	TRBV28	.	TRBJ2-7	TGTGCCAGCAGTTTCGGGTTTTTGAGCTCCTACGAGCAGTACTTC	CASSFGFLSSYEQYF
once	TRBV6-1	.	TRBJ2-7	TGTGCCAGCTTATACGGCGGATCCTACGAGCAGTACTTC	CASLYGGSYEQYF
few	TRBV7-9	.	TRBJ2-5	TGTGCCAGCAGCTCCCCGGCAGGGGGGGGCCAAGAGACCCAGTACTTC	CASSSPAGGGQETQYF
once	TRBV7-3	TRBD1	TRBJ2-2	TGTGCCAGCAGCTCGGACAGGGTCGGGGAGCTGTTTTTT	CASSSDRVGELFF
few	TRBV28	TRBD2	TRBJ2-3	TGTGCCAGCAGTTTAGGGACTAGCGGGAGTATGGGTACGCAGTATTTT	CASSLGTSGSMGTQYF
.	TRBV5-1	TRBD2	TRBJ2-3	TGCGCCAGCAGCAGCGGGACTAGCGTTCGCACAGATACGCAGTATTTT	CASSSGTSVRTDTQYF
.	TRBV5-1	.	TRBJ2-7	TGCGCCAGCCGAACAGGGCAGGGCTACGAGCAGTACTTC	CASRTGQGYEQYF
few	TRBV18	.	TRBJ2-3	TGTGCCAGCTCACCAGGAACAGATACGCAGTATTTT	CASSPGTDTQYF
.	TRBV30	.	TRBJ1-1	TGTGCCTGGACCCCCAGGCTTTCTGAAGCTTTCTTT	CAWTPRLSEAFF
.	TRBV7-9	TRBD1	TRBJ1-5	TGTGCCAGCGGCCAGGACAGGGGGTTTAATCAGCCCCAGCATTTT	CASGQDRGFNQPQHF
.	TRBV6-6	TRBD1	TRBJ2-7	TGTGCCAGCTGGGGACAGCGAACCTACGAGCAGTACTTC	CASWGQRTYEQYF
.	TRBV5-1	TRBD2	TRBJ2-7	TGCGCCAGCAGCTCCGGACTAGCGGACGCCTCCTACGAGCAGTACTTC	CASSSGLADASYEQYF
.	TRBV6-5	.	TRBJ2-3	TGTGCCAGCAGTTACTCGACGGGGCCGGGGATTACGCAGTATTTT	CASSYSTGPGITQYF
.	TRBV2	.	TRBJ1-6	TGTGCCGAACGACTGCAGTCTAATTCACCCCTCCACTTT	CAERLQSNSPLHF
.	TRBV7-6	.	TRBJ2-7	TGTGCCAGCAGCTTAATGGACGGGGTCCTCTACGAGCAGTACTTC	CASSLMDGVLYEQYF
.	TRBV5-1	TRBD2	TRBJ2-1	TGCGCCAGCAGCTCTTTGGCGGGAGATTACAATGAGCAGTTCTTC	CASSSLAGDYNEQFF
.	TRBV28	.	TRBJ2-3	TGTGCCAGCAGTTTACACGGGACACGGGGAGATACGCAGTATTTT	CASSLHGTRGDTQYF
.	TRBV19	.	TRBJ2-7	TGTGCCAGTAGTCCTCGGGACAAGGACGAGCAGTACTTC	CASSPRDKDEQYF
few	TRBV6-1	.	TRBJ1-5	TGTGCCGTCACCAGGGGTAATCAGCCCCAGCATTTT	CAVTRGNQPQHF
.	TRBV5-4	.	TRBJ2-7	TGTGCCAGCAGCTTGAGCAGGGAGGACGAGCAGTACTTC	CASSLSREDEQYF
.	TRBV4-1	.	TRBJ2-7	TGCGCCAGCAGCCAACAGGACGGCTACGAGCAGTACTTC	CASSQQDGYEQYF
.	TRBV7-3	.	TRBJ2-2	TGTGCCAGCAGCCCCTTGGCCTTTAACACCGGGGAGCTGTTTTTT	CASSPLAFNTGELFF
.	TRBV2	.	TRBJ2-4	TGTGCCAGCCGCGGGGACATTCAGTACTTC	CASRGDIQYF
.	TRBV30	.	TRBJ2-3	TGTGCCTGGAACGAAGGGCGGGATACGCAGTATTTT	CAWNEGRDTQYF
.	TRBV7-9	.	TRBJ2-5	TGTGCCAGCAGCTCGGTCTGGGGTCAGGAGACCCAGTACTTC	CASSSVWGQETQYF
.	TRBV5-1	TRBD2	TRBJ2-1	TGCGCCACCCTCCCTGCTAGCGGAGCCTACAATGAGCAGTTCTTC	CATLPASGAYNEQFF
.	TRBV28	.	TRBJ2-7	TGTGCCAGCAGTATCACAGGGCTCTCCTACGAGCAGTACTTC	CASSITGLSYEQYF
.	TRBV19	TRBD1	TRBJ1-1	TGTGCCAGTAGTATAGCGGGGACAGGGGTTCCTGAAGCTTTCTTT	CASSIAGTGVPEAFF
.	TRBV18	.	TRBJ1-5	TGTGCCAGCTCACGGCCCAATCAGCCCCAGCATTTT	CASSRPNQPQHF
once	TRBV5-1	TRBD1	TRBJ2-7	TGCGCCAGCAGCTTGGAACAGGGGGCTGGGGAGCAGTACTTC	CASSLEQGAGEQYF
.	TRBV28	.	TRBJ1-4	TGTGCCAGCAGTTTCCAAGGCGGACCGAATAATGAAAAACTGTTTTTT	CASSFQGGPNNEKLFF
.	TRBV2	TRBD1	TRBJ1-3	TGTGCCAGCAGGAAGGGGGCCTCTGGAAACACCATATATTTT	CASRKGASGNTIYF
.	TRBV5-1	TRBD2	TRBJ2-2	TGCGCCAGCAGCTTGGATGGTAGCGGGAGAACCGGGGAGCTGTTTTTT	CASSLDGSGRTGELFF
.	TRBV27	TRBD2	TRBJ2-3	TGTGCCAGCAGGAGGACTAGCGGCACAGATACGCAGTATTTT	CASRRTSGTDTQYF